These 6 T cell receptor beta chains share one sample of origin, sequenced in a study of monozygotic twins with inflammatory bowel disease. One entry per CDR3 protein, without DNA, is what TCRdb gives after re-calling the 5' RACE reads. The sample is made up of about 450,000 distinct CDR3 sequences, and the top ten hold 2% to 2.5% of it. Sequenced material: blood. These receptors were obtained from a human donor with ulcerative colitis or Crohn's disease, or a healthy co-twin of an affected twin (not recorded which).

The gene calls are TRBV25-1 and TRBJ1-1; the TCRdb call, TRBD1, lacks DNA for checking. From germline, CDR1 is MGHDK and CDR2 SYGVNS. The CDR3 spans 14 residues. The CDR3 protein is CASSAQGRNTEAFF. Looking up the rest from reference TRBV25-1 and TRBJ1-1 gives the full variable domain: EADIYQTPRYLVIGTGKKITLECSQTMGHDKMYWYQQDPGMELHLIHYSYGVNSTEKGDLSSESTVSRIRTEHFPLTLESARPSHTSQYLCASSAQGRNTEAFFGQGTRLTVV.

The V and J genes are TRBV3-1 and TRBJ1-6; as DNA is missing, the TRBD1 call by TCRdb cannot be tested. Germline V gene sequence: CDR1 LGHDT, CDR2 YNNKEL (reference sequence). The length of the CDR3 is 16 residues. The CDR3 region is CASSLYQGRGNSPLHF. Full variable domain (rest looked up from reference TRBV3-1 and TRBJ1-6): DTAVSQTPKYLVTQMGNDKSIKCEQNLGHDTMYWYKQDSKKFLKIMFSYNNKELIINETVPNRFSPKSPDKAHLNLHINSLELGDSAVYFCASSLYQGRGNSPLHFGNGTRLTVT.

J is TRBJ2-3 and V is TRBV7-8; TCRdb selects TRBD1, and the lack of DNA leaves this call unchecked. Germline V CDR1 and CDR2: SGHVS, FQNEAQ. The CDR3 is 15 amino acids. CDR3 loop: CASSLELGVTDTQYF.

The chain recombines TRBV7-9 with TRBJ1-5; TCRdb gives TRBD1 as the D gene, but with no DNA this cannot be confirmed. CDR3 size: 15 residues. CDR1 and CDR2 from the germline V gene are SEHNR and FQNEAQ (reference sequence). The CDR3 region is CASSSGTGMEQPQHF.

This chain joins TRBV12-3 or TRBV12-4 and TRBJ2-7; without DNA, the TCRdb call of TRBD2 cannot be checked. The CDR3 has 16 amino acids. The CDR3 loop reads CASRGTSGDRPYEQYF.

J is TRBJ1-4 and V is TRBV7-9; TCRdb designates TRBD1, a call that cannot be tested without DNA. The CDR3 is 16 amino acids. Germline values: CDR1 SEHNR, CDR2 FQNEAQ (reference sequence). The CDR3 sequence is CASSHAGGKSNEKLFF.